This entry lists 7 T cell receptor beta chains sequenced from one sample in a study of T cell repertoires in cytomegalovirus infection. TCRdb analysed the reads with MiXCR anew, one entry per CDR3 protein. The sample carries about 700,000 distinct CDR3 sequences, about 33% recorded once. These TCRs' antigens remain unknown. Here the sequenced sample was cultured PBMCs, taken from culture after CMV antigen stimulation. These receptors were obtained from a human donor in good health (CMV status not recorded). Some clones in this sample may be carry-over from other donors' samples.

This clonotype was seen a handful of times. CDR3 in DNA: TGTGCCATCAGTGGGGTCGTGGGACAGGGGCTACCGGGAGCCTACAATGAGCAGTTCTTC. Amino acid sequence: CAISGVVGQGLPGAYNEQFF. The chain has TRBV10-3 and TRBJ2-1, with 10 positions matching TRBD1. CDR3 size: 20 residues. After removal of 4 bases from V and 2 bases from J, the junction contained 17 bases not matched to a gene. Germline CDR1 ENHRY, CDR2 SYGVKD.

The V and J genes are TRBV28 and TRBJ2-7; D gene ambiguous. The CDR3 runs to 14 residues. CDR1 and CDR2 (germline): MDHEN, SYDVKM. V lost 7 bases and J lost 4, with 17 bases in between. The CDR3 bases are TGTGCCAGCACCGACGCATACAGAAAGTACGAGCAGTACTTC. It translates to CASTDAYRKYEQYF.

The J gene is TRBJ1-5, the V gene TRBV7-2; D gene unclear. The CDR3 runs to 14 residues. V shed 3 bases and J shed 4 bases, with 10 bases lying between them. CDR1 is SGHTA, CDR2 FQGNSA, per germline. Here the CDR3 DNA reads TGTGCCAGCAGCTTTAAAGGGTGGAATCAGCCCCAGCATTTT. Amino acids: CASSFKGWNQPQHF. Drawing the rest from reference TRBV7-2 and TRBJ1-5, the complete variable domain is GAGVSQSPSNKVTEKGKDVELRCDPISGHTALYWYRQSLGQGLEFLIYFQGNSAPDKSGLPSDRFSAERTGGSVSTLTIQRTQQEDSAVYLCASSFKGWNQPQHFGDGTRLSIL.

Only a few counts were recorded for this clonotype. CDR3 in amino acids: CASQLSGTYNEQFF. The CDR3, as DNA: TGTGCCAGCCAACTGAGCGGGACATACAATGAGCAGTTCTTC. The rearrangement links TRBV12-3 or TRBV12-4 to TRBJ2-1, with D perhaps TRBD2 (7 bases). V lost 8 bases and J lost 4, with 15 bases in between. The CDR3 covers 14 residues.

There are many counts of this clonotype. CDR3 nucleotides: TGTGCCAGCAGCTTTGAGGGCTCCTATAATTCACCCCTCCACTTT. Protein product: CASSFEGSYNSPLHF. The chain carries TRBV5-8 and TRBJ1-6; D unresolved. The germline V and J ends were trimmed by 2 bases and 0 bases, with 6 bases remaining between them. Germline CDR1 is SGHTS and CDR2 is YDEGEE. The CDR3 is made up of 15 amino acids. The full variable domain, completed using reference TRBV5-8 and TRBJ1-6, is EAGVTQSPTHLIKTRGQQATLRCSPISGHTSVYWYQQALGLGLQFLLWYDEGEERNRGNFPPRFSGRQFPNYSSELNVNALELEDSALYLCASSFEGSYNSPLHFGNGTRLTVT.

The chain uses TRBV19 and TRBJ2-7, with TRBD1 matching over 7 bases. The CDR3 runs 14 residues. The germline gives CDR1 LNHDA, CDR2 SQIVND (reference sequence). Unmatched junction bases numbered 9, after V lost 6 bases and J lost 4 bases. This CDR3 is CASRPPGQRYEQYF. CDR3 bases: TGTGCCAGTAGGCCTCCGGGACAGCGTTACGAGCAGTACTTC. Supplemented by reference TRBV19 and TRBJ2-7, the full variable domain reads DGGITQSPKYLFRKEGQNVTLSCEQNLNHDAMYWYRQDPGQGLRLIYYSQIVNDFQKGDIAEGYSVSREKKESFPLTVTSAQKNPTAFYLCASRPPGQRYEQYFGPGTRLTVT.

CDR3 sequence: CASSYIGRSNYGYTF. CDR3 DNA sequence: TGTGCCAGCAGTTACATCGGACGGTCTAACTATGGCTACACCTTC. This sequence joins TRBV6-1 and TRBJ1-2; D is unresolved. Deletions cut 5 bases from V and 0 bases from J, with 13 bases between. Germline V gene data show CDR1 as MNHNS and CDR2 as SASEGT. The CDR3 extends over 15 amino acids.